The 10 T cell receptor beta chains listed next were all sequenced from one sample in a study of CD8 T cells in Susac syndrome. The authors reverse transcribed roughly 0.5 to 1 ug RNA with random hexamers. TCRdb reprocessed the immunoSEQ multiplex PCR reads with MiXCR, giving one entry per CDR3 protein. The profile shows 40,000 to 60,000 distinct CDR3 sequences, about 92% of them singletons. Specimen: CD8+ T cells from PBMCs. Receptors originate from a human donor with multiple sclerosis.

Here the CDR3 DNA reads TGTGCCACCAGCGACGACGGGGGCCCCAATGAAAAACTGTTTTTT. This translates into CATSDDGGPNEKLFF. V gene TRBV15 combines with J gene TRBJ1-4; D is possibly TRBD1 (6 bases). The CDR3 extends over 15 amino acids. Germline V gives CDR1 LNHNV, CDR2 YYDKDF (reference sequence). Trimming stripped 5 bases from V and 5 bases from J, with 15 bases between. Supplemented by reference TRBV15 and TRBJ1-4, the full variable domain reads DAMVIQNPRYQVTQFGKPVTLSCSQTLNHNVMYWYQQKSSQAPKLLFHYYDKDFNNEADTPDNFQSRRPNTSFCFLDIRSPGLGDTAMYLCATSDDGGPNEKLFFGSGTQLSVL.

This clonotype was picked up one time. V gene TRBV29-1 combines with J gene TRBJ2-3, with D tentatively TRBD1 (6 bases). V was cut by 3 bases and J by 1 base, with 8 bases left in between. Per germline, CDR1 SQVTM and CDR2 ANQGSEA. This CDR3 spans 13 amino acids. CDR3 in DNA: TGCAGCGTTGAGAACAGGGGCACAGATACGCAGTATTTT. This gives the protein CSVENRGTDTQYF.

This clonotype was seen only once. The chain combines TRBV2 with TRBJ2-2; D uncertain. The CDR3 has 15 residues. With 6 bases removed from V and 1 base from J, the gap between germline ends came to 12 bases. Germline CDR1 and CDR2: SNHLY and FYNNEI. This CDR3 reads CASSGTSGNTGELFF. The CDR3 DNA is TGTGCCAGCAGCGGAACGTCGGGGAACACCGGGGAGCTGTTTTTT.

The rearrangement links TRBV2 to TRBJ1-6; no definite D call. The CDR3 length is 16 residues. The germline gives CDR1 SNHLY, CDR2 FYNNEI. The V end lost 3 bases, the J end lost 8 bases, and 17 bases lay between the germline ends. The CDR3 nucleotides read TGTGCCAGCAGTGACCCAACCCAGGCGGTTTATTCACCCCTCCACTTT. Protein sequence: CASSDPTQAVYSPLHF.

V gene TRBV24-1 combines with J gene TRBJ2-7; unclear D gene. Germline lookup yields CDR1 KGHDR and CDR2 SFDVKD. Trimming left V 3 bases short and J 5 bases short, with 7 bases between. This CDR3 is 12 amino acids long. CDR3 amino acids: CATSDTRDEQYF. The CDR3 bases are TGTGCCACCAGTGATACCAGAGACGAGCAGTACTTC.

This sequence joins TRBV9 and TRBJ1-5, with TRBD1 as a possible D gene (5 bases). The germline V gene has CDR1 SGDLS and CDR2 YYNGEE. The CDR3 spans 13 residues. V was cut by 1 base and J by 5 bases, with 7 bases left in between. The CDR3 region has the DNA TGTGCCAGCAGCGTAACAGGTTATCAGCCCCAGCATTTT. It translates to CASSVTGYQPQHF. Combining the CDR3 with reference TRBV9 and TRBJ1-5 gives the whole variable domain DSGVTQTPKHLITATGQRVTLRCSPRSGDLSVYWYQQSLDQGLQFLIQYYNGEERAKGNILERFSAQQFPDLHSELNLSSLELGDSALYFCASSVTGYQPQHFGDGTRLSIL.

V and J are TRBV5-1 and TRBJ1-5; tentatively, D is TRBD1 (5 bases). Germline V gene data show CDR1 as SGHRS and CDR2 as YFSETQ. V lost 0 bases, J lost 2 bases, and 6 bases lay in between. The CDR3 has 14 residues. CDR3 in amino acids: CASSLVGGNQPQHF. Here the CDR3 DNA reads TGCGCCAGCAGCTTGGTGGGGGGCAATCAGCCCCAGCATTTT. Drawing the rest from reference TRBV5-1 and TRBJ1-5, the complete variable domain is KAGVTQTPRYLIKTRGQQVTLSCSPISGHRSVSWYQQTPGQGLQFLFEYFSETQRNKGNFPGRFSGRQFSNSRSEMNVSTLELGDSALYLCASSLVGGNQPQHFGDGTRLSIL.

This chain links TRBV7-9 with TRBJ1-1; 7 nucleotides match TRBD1. Germline trimming cut 6 bases from V and 1 base from J; bases unmatched to any gene: 5. The CDR3 loop spans 14 amino acids. Germline V gene data show CDR1 as SEHNR and CDR2 as FQNEAQ (reference sequence). The CDR3 sequence is CASSSRDRNTEAFF. In DNA, the CDR3 is TGTGCCAGCAGTAGCCGGGACAGGAACACTGAAGCTTTCTTT.

The rearrangement uses TRBV12-3 or TRBV12-4 and TRBJ2-4; D is unclear. CDR3 length: 16 amino acids. Trimming took off 0 bases at V and 0 bases at J, with 9 bases between the two ends. CDR3 DNA: TGTGCCAGCAGTTTAGCGTCCAGTATAGCCAAAAACATTCAGTACTTC. Amino acid sequence: CASSLASSIAKNIQYF.

Of note for this clonotype: Sequence at one end of the junction differs from germline and may be a read error. The chain employs TRBV12-3 or TRBV12-4 and TRBJ2-2, with a weak D call TRBD2 (5 bases). The CDR3 totals 15 residues. CDR3 coding DNA: TGTGCCAGCACTCCCGGCAAAACAGCCACCGGGGAGCTTTTTTTT. Its translation is CASTPGKTATGELFF.